The 23 T cell receptor beta chains below all came from one sample that was sequenced in a study of OX40 agonist ivuxolimab in advanced cancers. TCRdb's table, derived via immunoSEQ multiplex PCR, lists solely in-frame clones and lacks some. Of fewer than 55,000 clones listed, around four fifths are singletons. The sequencing here drew on CD4+ or CD8+ T cells sorted from blood, taken in a trial of the OX40 agonist ivuxolimab. The receptor source for this set is an adult with an advanced solid tumor such as melanoma, head and neck, liver or kidney cancer.

This clone has a single count. The chain combines TRBV28 with TRBJ1-2; TRBD1 is a possible D gene (6 bases). In germline, CDR1 is MDHEN, CDR2 SYDVKM. This CDR3 is built from 13 residues. V was shortened by 6 bases and J by 4 bases, with 12 bases between the two germline ends. CDR3 residues: CASRVTGFYGYTF. The CDR3 DNA is TGTGCCAGCAGAGTAACAGGGTTCTATGGCTACACCTTC.

V is TRBV7-2 and J is TRBJ2-7; possible D gene TRBD1, 5 bases. Trimming stripped 6 bases from V and 1 base from J, with 16 bases between. The CDR3 totals 15 residues. Per germline, CDR1 SGHTA and CDR2 FQGNSA. In nucleotides, the CDR3 is TGTGCCAGCAGGGCGACAGCCTATAGATCCTACGAGCAGTACTTC. Translated: CASRATAYRSYEQYF.

V and J are TRBV6-1 and TRBJ2-3; tentatively, D is TRBD1 (5 bases). The germline CDR1 and CDR2 sequences are MNHNS and SASEGT. Trimming cost V 0 bases and J 3 bases, with 16 bases left between them. The CDR3 is 17 residues long. CDR3 DNA: TGTGCCAGCAGTGAAGCGGACATCAGTACGAGGACAGATACGCAGTATTTT. Translated, it gives CASSEADISTRTDTQYF.

This clone was observed a handful of times. The chain uses TRBV6-1 and TRBJ2-3; TRBD2 matches at 11 bases. The CDR3 sequence is 15 residues long. The V segment lost 1 base and the J segment 7 bases; nucleotides outside the gene matches: 4. CDR1 is MNHNS and CDR2 is SASEGT in the germline V gene. Here the CDR3 reads CASSEGLAGGYTQYF. CDR3 DNA: TGTGCCAGCAGTGAAGGTCTAGCGGGGGGTTATACGCAGTATTTT.

The chain combines TRBV6-5 with TRBJ2-3; no definite D call. The V gene lost 5 bases and the J gene lost 6 bases, with 6 bases spanning the gap. CDR1 and CDR2 (germline): MNHEY, SVGAGI. This CDR3 contains 11 residues. CDR3 sequence: CASSQRDTQYF. CDR3 coding DNA: TGTGCCAGCAGTCAAAGGGATACGCAGTATTTT.

The chain couples TRBV11-2 to TRBJ2-1; 8 bases agree with TRBD1. The CDR3 sequence is 13 residues long. With V trimmed by 0 bases and J by 12 bases, 4 bases remained unmatched. Germline CDR1 SGHAT, CDR2 FQNNGV. CDR3 in amino acids: CASSLDRGRAQFF. CDR3 nucleotide sequence: TGTGCCAGCAGCTTAGACAGGGGGCGGGCGCAGTTCTTC.

The gene calls are TRBV5-8 and TRBJ2-7; D may be TRBD2 (7 bases). Germline lookup yields CDR1 SGHTS and CDR2 YDEGEE. The CDR3 sequence is 14 residues long. The V end was cut by 3 bases, the J end by 3 bases, with 13 bases between. The CDR3 spells CASSWGGEDYEQYF. The CDR3 nucleotides are TGTGCCAGCAGCTGGGGGGGCGAAGACTACGAGCAGTACTTC.

The V gene is TRBV29-1, the J gene TRBJ2-3, with D unclear. Trimming took 0 bases from V and 2 from J, leaving 9 bases between them. Germline lookup yields CDR1 SQVTM and CDR2 ANQGSEA. This CDR3 is built from 14 residues. The CDR3 bases are TGCAGCGTTGAAGATGGGCAGACCACAGATACGCAGTATTTT. Translated: CSVEDGQTTDTQYF.

V usage is TRBV27 and J usage is TRBJ1-6; D is undetermined. Trimming left V 3 bases short and J 8 bases short, with 5 bases between. This CDR3 comprises 12 residues. Per the germline V gene, CDR1 is MNHEY and CDR2 is SMNVEV (reference sequence). CDR3 loop: CASSLLYSPLHF. The DNA for the CDR3 is TGTGCCAGCAGTTTGTTGTATTCACCCCTCCACTTT.

This rearrangement joins TRBV4-2 to TRBJ2-5; 7 bases line up with TRBD1. CDR1 and CDR2 (germline): LGHNA, YNFKEQ. V gave up 0 bases and J gave up 3 bases; unmatched junction bases: 4. The CDR3 length is 15 residues. The CDR3 reads CASSQEPQGEETQYF. As DNA, the CDR3 is TGTGCCAGCAGCCAAGAGCCCCAGGGGGAAGAGACCCAGTACTTC.

The chain couples TRBV5-1 to TRBJ2-2, with D unresolved. The V end lost 0 bases, the J end lost 5 bases, and 8 bases lay between the germline ends. The V gene's germline CDR1 is SGHRS and CDR2 YFSETQ. The CDR3 runs to 14 residues. The CDR3 here is CASSLGFWTGELFF. The DNA for the CDR3 is TGCGCCAGCAGCTTGGGATTTTGGACCGGGGAGCTGTTTTTT.

The chain carries TRBV7-2 and TRBJ2-2; possibly TRBD1 or TRBD2 for D (6 bases each). The CDR3 has 17 residues. V was clipped by 4 bases and J by 2 bases, with 17 bases between them. The V gene's germline CDR1 is SGHTA and CDR2 FQGNSA. The CDR3 DNA sequence: TGTGCCAGCAGCTCCCCTCCTGGGGGGCCCAACACCGGGGAGCTGTTTTTT. This codes for CASSSPPGGPNTGELFF.

This chain links TRBV19 with TRBJ1-4, with D possibly matching TRBD1 (6 bases). The CDR3 spans 16 residues. The germline V and J ends were trimmed by 5 bases and 4 bases, with 17 bases remaining between them. Germline V CDR1 and CDR2: LNHDA, SQIVND (reference sequence). Written as DNA, the CDR3 is TGTGCCAGTAGTCCAACAACAGGGTACGGTAATGAAAAACTGTTTTTT. Amino acid sequence: CASSPTTGYGNEKLFF.

V and J are TRBV11-2 and TRBJ2-5; TRBD1 matches 11 bases. Germline trimming cut 5 bases from V and 5 bases from J; bases unmatched to any gene: 10. Germline CDR1 reads SGHAT; CDR2 reads FQNNGV. This CDR3 comprises 16 residues. CDR3 nucleotides: TGTGCCAGCAGCCTTGAGGACAGGGGGCTGGGGGAGACCCAGTACTTC. As protein: CASSLEDRGLGETQYF.

The chain uses TRBV6-5 and TRBJ1-5; D is perhaps TRBD1 (6 bases). V gave up 5 bases and J gave up 6 bases, with 14 bases separating them. Germline-derived CDR1 and CDR2 are MNHEY and SVGAGI. This CDR3 has 14 amino acids. The CDR3 loop reads CASSDGGAGQPQHF. For the CDR3, the DNA is TGTGCCAGCAGTGATGGGGGGGCCGGTCAGCCCCAGCATTTT.

V is TRBV5-5 and J is TRBJ1-4; no definite D call. The CDR3 runs 12 residues. CDR1 SGHKS and CDR2 YYEKEE come from the germline V gene (reference sequence). With 4 bases removed from V and 8 bases from J, the gap between germline ends came to 9 bases. DNA of the CDR3: TGTGCCAGCAGCCTGGGGTCCGAAAAACTGTTTTTT. It yields the protein CASSLGSEKLFF.

The chain employs TRBV5-4 and TRBJ1-1, with 8 nucleotides matching TRBD1. Trimming took 0 bases from V and 5 from J; bases not matched to a gene: 6. The CDR3 is made up of 15 amino acids. Looked up from germline, CDR1 is SGHNT and CDR2 is YYREEE (reference sequence). In DNA form, the CDR3 reads TGTGCCAGCAGCTTGGAAACAGGGGGGACGACTGAAGCTTTCTTT. It encodes CASSLETGGTTEAFF.

The rearrangement uses TRBV5-1 and TRBJ1-5, with TRBD1 as a possible D gene (5 bases). Germline V CDR1 and CDR2: SGHRS, YFSETQ. V was trimmed by 0 bases and J by 3 bases, leaving 10 bases between them. CDR3 length equals 15 residues. CDR3 in amino acids: CASSLDGANNQPQHF. CDR3 in DNA: TGCGCCAGCAGCTTGGACGGGGCGAACAATCAGCCCCAGCATTTT.

The CDR3 is CASTPGSWYDTDTQYF. Here the CDR3 DNA reads TGTGCCAGCACCCCGGGCAGTTGGTACGACACAGATACGCAGTATTTT. This rearrangement joins TRBV9 to TRBJ2-3; no clear D. The CDR3 contains 16 residues. Germline V gene data show CDR1 as SGDLS and CDR2 as YYNGEE. Trimming removed 6 bases at V and 2 bases at J, with 19 bases between.

The chain carries TRBV6-1 and TRBJ1-2, with 7 nucleotides matching TRBD1. The V gene's germline CDR1 is MNHNS and CDR2 SASEGT. The CDR3 sequence is 13 residues long. Trimming at V came to 6 bases and at J to 5 bases, leaving 6 bases not matched to a gene. CDR3: CASRAGQAYGYTF. The CDR3 DNA reads TGTGCCAGCAGAGCCGGACAGGCATATGGCTACACCTTC.

The rearrangement links TRBV5-4 to TRBJ1-2; D might be TRBD1 (5 bases). The CDR3 totals 13 residues. V lost 1 base and J 6 bases, leaving 10 bases between the germline ends. Germline CDR1 is SGHNT and CDR2 is YYREEE (reference sequence). CDR3 nucleotides: TGTGCCAGCAGCTTGATCGGGGCCAATGGCTACACCTTC. As protein: CASSLIGANGYTF.

This clone was counted only a few times. This sequence joins TRBV10-1 and TRBJ1-2; D unresolved. This CDR3 is built from 10 residues. The germline gives CDR1 WNHNN, CDR2 SYGVQD (reference sequence). The ends were cut back, 10 bases at V and 10 bases at J, with 13 bases in the middle. CDR3 DNA: TGCGCCAAGAACTACGGGGTCTACACCTTC. Encoded protein: CAKNYGVYTF.

V usage is TRBV6-5 and J usage is TRBJ2-3, with D unclear. The V and J ends lost 9 bases and 2 bases respectively, with 12 bases between them. From germline, CDR1 is MNHEY and CDR2 SVGAGI. CDR3 length equals 13 residues. CDR3 residues: CASLEIDTDTQYF. The DNA for the CDR3 is TGTGCCAGTCTGGAAATTGACACAGATACGCAGTATTTT.